Reported below is one T cell receptor (beta chain). Its antigen is unknown. The data originate from a study of CD8 T cells in ankylosing spondylitis. Study observations and caveats: Earlier studies detected some motif variants in reactive arthritis synovial fluid and blood.

CDR1 and CDR2 from the germline V gene are ENHRY and SYGVKD. The CDR3 is made up of 14 amino acids. The V gene end was trimmed by 3 bases and the J gene end by 4 bases; junction bases not matched to a gene: 1. MiXCR, applied by TCRdb to the 5' RACE reads, yields one record per CDR3 protein. Of 150,000 to 200,000 distinct CDR3 sequences listed, approximately 20% are singletons. The TCR was taken from a male donor with ankylosing spondylitis or in good health (not recorded which). The V gene is TRBV10-3, the J gene TRBJ2-2; 8 bases align to TRBD1. The sequencing input was blood, either unsorted or a sorted T cell fraction (not recorded which). This chain's CDR3 is CAISEGTGTGELFF. Here the CDR3 DNA reads TGTGCCATCAGTGAAGGGACAGGCACCGGGGAGCTGTTTTTT.